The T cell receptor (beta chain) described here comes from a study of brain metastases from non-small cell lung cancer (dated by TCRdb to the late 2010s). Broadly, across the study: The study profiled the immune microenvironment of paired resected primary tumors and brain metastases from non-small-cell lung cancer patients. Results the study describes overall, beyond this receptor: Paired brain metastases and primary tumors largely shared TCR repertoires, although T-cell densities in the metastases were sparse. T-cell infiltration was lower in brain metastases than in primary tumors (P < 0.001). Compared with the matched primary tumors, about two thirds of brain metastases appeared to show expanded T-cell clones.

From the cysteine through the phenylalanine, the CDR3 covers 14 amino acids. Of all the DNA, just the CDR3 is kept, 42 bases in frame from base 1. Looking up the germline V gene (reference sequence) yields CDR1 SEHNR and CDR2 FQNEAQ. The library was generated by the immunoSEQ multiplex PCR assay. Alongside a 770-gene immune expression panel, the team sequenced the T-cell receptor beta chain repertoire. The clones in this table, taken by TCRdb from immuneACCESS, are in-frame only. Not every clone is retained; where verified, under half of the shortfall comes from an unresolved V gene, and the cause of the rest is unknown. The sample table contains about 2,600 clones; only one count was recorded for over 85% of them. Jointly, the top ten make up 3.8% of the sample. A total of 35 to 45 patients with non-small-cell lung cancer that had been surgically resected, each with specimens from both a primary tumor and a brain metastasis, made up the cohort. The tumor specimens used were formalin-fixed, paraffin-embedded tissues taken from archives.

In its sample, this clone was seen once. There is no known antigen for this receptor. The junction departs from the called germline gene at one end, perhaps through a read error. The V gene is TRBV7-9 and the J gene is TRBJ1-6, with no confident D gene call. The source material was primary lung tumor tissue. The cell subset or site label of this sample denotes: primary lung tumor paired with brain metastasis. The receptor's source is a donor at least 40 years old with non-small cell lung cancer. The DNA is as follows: TGTGTCAGCAGCCGCAGTACAACCCGTTCCCCCCTCCACTTT. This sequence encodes CVSSRSTTRSPLHF.